Listed below are T cell receptor beta chains from one sample, sequenced in a study of T cell repertoires in cytomegalovirus infection. One entry per CDR3 protein, called by TCRdb with MiXCR from the reads. The sample records some 440,000 distinct CDR3 sequences, roughly 31% being singletons. The sample was PBMCs. These receptors were taken from a human donor in good health (CMV status not recorded). Some clones in this sample may be carry-over from other donors' samples. The CDR3 runs from the conserved cysteine through the conserved F or W. A D gene is named only where the DNA matches it firmly.

cdr3_aa	cdr3_length	d_call	v_call
CASSFSGRNTEAFF	14	.	TRBV12-3/TRBV12-4
CASSKPGLPYEQYF	14	.	TRBV6-2/TRBV6-3
CASSRSEGLAGSNEQFF	17	TRBD2	TRBV7-3
CASSYSPYVEEQYF	14	.	TRBV6-2/TRBV6-3
CASSSTGENSPLHF	14	TRBD1	TRBV5-4
CASSSSIGAPLHF	13	.	TRBV28
CASRTHPGTQSTDTQYF	17	.	TRBV28
CATSDAEDGNYGYTF	15	.	TRBV24-1
CASTTGTGPYEQYF	14	TRBD1	TRBV19
CATSKKGGTEAFF	13	.	TRBV24-1
CASRVTGSNQPQHF	14	.	TRBV19
CSASLGLAGGGSTDTQYF	18	TRBD2	TRBV20-1
CASSYLGKLFF	11	.	TRBV6-5
CATSDTRGGRVFTDTQYF	18	.	TRBV24-1
CASSRDLIYEQYF	13	.	TRBV5-4
CASGFVLGLNSPLHF	15	.	TRBV12-5
CASSLSIRSSGNTIYF	16	.	TRBV27
CANQPDSTPPYNEQFF	16	.	TRBV15